One and the same sample provided the 29 T cell receptor beta chains below, sequenced in a study of blood T cell repertoires in COVID-19 (dated by TCRdb to 2019 to 2021). The protocol used for the library was the immunoSEQ multiplex PCR assay. Entries here come from immuneACCESS through TCRdb and include only in-frame sequences with V and J called. Some clones fail to appear in such tables; in the studies checked, an unresolved V gene covers under half of the shortfall, and the cause of the remainder is unknown. For this sample the table gives 98,000 or so clones, of which more than 85% were detected only once. Roughly 5.5% of the sample comes from the top ten. The sequenced sample consisted of peripheral blood. These receptors all stem from a human donor in a cohort sampled during active COVID-19.

This clone was picked up one time. CDR3 coding DNA: TGTGCCAGCAGTGCCGCCAGGTCAATTGAAGCTTTCTTT. Its protein is CASSAARSIEAFF. This chain connects TRBV2 to TRBJ1-1; no clear D gene. Germline assignment: CDR1 SNHLY and CDR2 FYNNEI. This CDR3 contains 13 residues. Deletions cut 4 bases from V and 7 bases from J, with 13 bases between.

The gene calls are TRBV7-9 and TRBJ2-7; possibly TRBD2 for D (5 bases). V was pared by 2 bases and J by 1 base, with 15 bases between. Germline V gene sequence: CDR1 SEHNR, CDR2 FQNEAQ (reference sequence). This CDR3 contains 16 residues. The CDR3, as DNA: TGTGCCAGCAGCTTAAATCTGGACTCGGTATCCTACGAGCAGTACTTC. Protein product: CASSLNLDSVSYEQYF.

The chain couples TRBV27 to TRBJ2-7; 7 nucleotides line up with TRBD2. The germline V gene encodes CDR1 MNHEY and CDR2 SMNVEV (reference sequence). V shed 0 bases, J shed 4 bases, and the junction held 12 bases outside the gene matches. The CDR3 spans 17 residues. CDR3 bases: TGTGCCAGCAGTTTATCATTATCGGTAGCGGGTTTTTACGAGCAGTACTTC. Protein product: CASSLSLSVAGFYEQYF.

The chain uses TRBV3-1 (or the pseudogene TRBV3-2) and TRBJ2-4; D perhaps matches TRBD1 (6 bases). Per the germline V gene, CDR1 is LGHDT and CDR2 is YNNKEL (reference sequence). The CDR3 loop spans 16 amino acids. V was cut by 5 bases and J by 6 bases, with 20 bases left in between. In DNA form, the CDR3 reads TGTGCCAGCAGCTATAGTCGGGCATTAGGGGGAAACATTCAGTACTTC. Its translation is CASSYSRALGGNIQYF.

The J gene is TRBJ2-5, the V gene TRBV7-6; 9 nucleotides align to TRBD2. The CDR3 sequence is 14 residues long. CDR1 SGHVS and CDR2 FNYEAQ come from the germline V gene. V shed 5 bases, J shed 5 bases, and the junction held 6 bases outside the gene matches. As DNA, the CDR3 is TGTGCCAGCAGCGAGGCGGGAGGGCTTGAGACCCAGTACTTC. It codes for CASSEAGGLETQYF.

The CDR3 here is CASSDPGWSADTQYF. The DNA of the CDR3 is TGCGCCAGCAGTGACCCGGGTTGGAGCGCAGATACGCAGTATTTT. V and J are TRBV10-1 and TRBJ2-3, with D uncertain. The CDR3 contains 15 residues. Trimming pared 3 bases from V and 4 bases from J, leaving 14 bases between. From germline, CDR1 is WNHNN and CDR2 SYGVQD (reference sequence).

The rearrangement joins TRBV5-6 to TRBJ1-2, with D unclear. The CDR3 consists of 14 residues. The V and J ends lost 5 bases and 4 bases respectively, with 15 bases between them. Per the germline V gene, CDR1 is SGHDT and CDR2 is YYEEEE. CDR3 sequence: CASRPIQLFYGYTF. The CDR3 DNA follows: TGTGCCAGCAGGCCAATACAGCTATTCTATGGCTACACCTTC.

The chain carries TRBV28 and TRBJ2-5; possible D gene TRBD2, 6 bases. The V gene lost 5 bases and the J gene lost 1 base, with 11 bases spanning the gap. The germline CDR1 and CDR2 sequences are MDHEN and SYDVKM. CDR3 length: 14 amino acids. CDR3 DNA: TGTGCCAGCAGTCTCGCGGGATTCCAAGAGACCCAGTACTTC. This translates into CASSLAGFQETQYF.

The chain recombines TRBV19 with TRBJ1-2; possibly TRBD1 for D (5 bases). The CDR3 extends over 13 amino acids. CDR1 is LNHDA and CDR2 is SQIVND in the germline V gene (reference sequence). V was shortened by 5 bases and J by 10 bases, with 17 bases between the two germline ends. The DNA of the CDR3 is TGTGCCAGTAGTGAAATCGGTTGGGGGGACTACACCTTC. This gives the protein CASSEIGWGDYTF.

The gene calls are TRBV27 and TRBJ1-6; no clear D gene. Trimming shortened V by 4 bases and J by 6 bases, and 13 bases separated the two germline ends. Germline V gives CDR1 MNHEY, CDR2 SMNVEV (reference sequence). CDR3 length: 15 amino acids. CDR3 DNA sequence: TGTGCCAGCAGTTCCGGGGTCCTGCCTAATTCACCCCTCCACTTT. It encodes CASSSGVLPNSPLHF.

This rearrangement joins TRBV5-1 to TRBJ1-2; D not certain. Germline lookup yields CDR1 SGHRS and CDR2 YFSETQ. V lost 0 bases and J 8 bases, leaving 14 bases between the germline ends. CDR3 length equals 14 residues. The CDR3 loop is CASSLANERYGYTF. In nucleotides, the CDR3 is TGCGCCAGCAGCTTGGCCAATGAGAGGTACGGCTACACCTTC.

The V and J genes are TRBV5-1 and TRBJ1-5; no clear D. The CDR3 is 14 amino acids. From germline, CDR1 is SGHRS and CDR2 YFSETQ. V gave up 5 bases and J gave up 4 bases, with 13 bases separating them. The CDR3 reads CASSPPGGNQPQHF. The CDR3 nucleotides are TGCGCCAGCAGTCCCCCGGGCGGGAATCAGCCCCAGCATTTT.

The V call is TRBV11-3, the J call TRBJ2-7; 7 positions match TRBD1. This CDR3 is 14 amino acids long. V trimming: 5 bases; J trimming: 2 bases; junction bases outside the gene matches: 6. Germline V gives CDR1 SGHNT, CDR2 YENEEA. The CDR3 nucleotides read TGTGCCAGCAGCCACCGGGACAGTCCCTACGAGCAGTACTTC. Its translation: CASSHRDSPYEQYF.

The chain combines TRBV5-1 with TRBJ2-3, with TRBD2 matching over 7 bases. V was clipped by 0 bases and J by 0 bases; unmatched bases: 7. The CDR3 loop spans 17 amino acids. The V gene's germline CDR1 is SGHRS and CDR2 YFSETQ. The chain's CDR3 is CASSLGVAGLSTDTQYF. The CDR3 DNA is TGCGCCAGCAGCTTGGGGGTAGCGGGCCTTAGCACAGATACGCAGTATTTT.

The rearrangement joins TRBV7-6 to TRBJ2-7; maybe TRBD1 (6 bases). The CDR3 totals 15 residues. V lost 4 bases, J lost 3 bases, and 16 bases lay in between. Germline lookup yields CDR1 SGHVS and CDR2 FNYEAQ. CDR3 protein: CASSSLKGHHYEQYF. The CDR3 DNA reads as TGTGCCAGCAGCTCCTTAAAGGGACATCACTACGAGCAGTACTTC.

The chain links TRBV25-1 to TRBJ2-1; 10 nucleotides line up with TRBD2. CDR1 and CDR2 (germline): MGHDK, SYGVNS. The V segment lost 1 base and the J segment 8 bases; nucleotides outside the gene matches: 5. The CDR3 is 15 amino acids. This CDR3 reads CASSEWGGTSDEQFF. DNA for the CDR3: TGTGCCAGCAGTGAATGGGGGGGGACTAGCGATGAGCAGTTCTTC.

The chain couples TRBV5-6 to TRBJ2-7; no firm D call. Germline V gene lookup returns CDR1 SGHDT and CDR2 YYEEEE. CDR3 length: 12 amino acids. V lost 3 bases and J lost 2, with 6 bases in between. In DNA, the CDR3 is TGTGCCAGCAGCTCCAATGCCTACGAGCAGTACTTC. Translated, it gives CASSSNAYEQYF.

The V and J genes are TRBV6-1 and TRBJ2-7, with D perhaps matching TRBD2 (7 bases). CDR3 length equals 16 residues. Trimming left V 3 bases short and J 5 bases short, with 20 bases between. Germline lookup yields CDR1 MNHNS and CDR2 SASEGT. The CDR3 sequence is CASSEPGGGALHEQYF. The CDR3 bases are TGTGCCAGCAGTGAGCCGGGCGGGGGCGCCTTACACGAGCAGTACTTC.

The rearrangement uses TRBV30 and TRBJ1-5, with a tentative D call TRBD1 (6 bases). This CDR3 contains 13 residues. V was cut by 5 bases and J by 6 bases, with 14 bases left in between. CDR1 is GTSNPN and CDR2 is SVGIG in the germline V gene (reference sequence). The CDR3 here is CAWAHREGQPQHF. The CDR3 bases are TGTGCCTGGGCCCACAGGGAAGGTCAGCCCCAGCATTTT. Full variable domain (rest looked up from reference TRBV30 and TRBJ1-5): SQTIHQWPATLVQPVGSPLSLECTVEGTSNPNLYWYRQAAGRGLQLLFYSVGIGQISSEVPQNLSASRPQDRQFILSSKKLLLSDSGFYLCAWAHREGQPQHFGDGTRLSIL.

The rearrangement joins TRBV7-2 to TRBJ2-5; D may be TRBD1 (6 bases). Germline CDR1 reads SGHTA; CDR2 reads FQGNSA. The CDR3 has 13 residues. V gave up 1 base and J gave up 5 bases, with 8 bases separating them. The CDR3 DNA sequence: TGTGCCAGCAGCTTAGTTAGGGGGGAGACCCAGTACTTC. Its protein is CASSLVRGETQYF.

The V call is TRBV18, the J call TRBJ1-6; D gene uncertain. CDR1 is KGHSH, CDR2 LQKENI, per germline. Deletions cut 3 bases from V and 7 bases from J, with 7 bases between. The CDR3 loop spans 13 amino acids. The CDR3 protein is CASSPTGNSPLHF. DNA for the CDR3: TGTGCCAGCTCACCGACGGGAAATTCACCCCTCCACTTT.

V usage is TRBV5-1 and J usage is TRBJ1-4, with D tentatively TRBD1 (6 bases). The V and J ends lost 0 bases and 8 bases respectively, with 20 bases between them. Germline CDR1 SGHRS, CDR2 YFSETQ. CDR3 length: 17 residues. The CDR3 region has the DNA TGCGCCAGCAGCTTGGGTCATGCGACAGGCCCGGGAGAAAAACTGTTTTTT. Protein: CASSLGHATGPGEKLFF.

The chain combines TRBV18 with TRBJ2-7; the match to TRBD1 covers 9 bases. This CDR3 contains 16 residues. After removal of 5 bases from V and 2 bases from J, the junction contained 10 bases not matched to a gene. Germline V gene data show CDR1 as KGHSH and CDR2 as LQKENI. The CDR3, as DNA: TGTGCCAGCTCAAAAAATCCGGGACAGGGCCCCTACGAGCAGTACTTC. As protein: CASSKNPGQGPYEQYF.

This chain joins TRBV5-6 and TRBJ2-3, with TRBD1 as a possible D gene (5 bases). CDR1 is SGHDT and CDR2 is YYEEEE in the germline V gene. This CDR3 region has 14 residues. V dropped 5 bases and J dropped 0 bases, with 10 bases sitting between them. CDR3 in DNA: TGTGCCAGCAGTCATCAGGGAAGCACAGATACGCAGTATTTT. This encodes CASSHQGSTDTQYF.

V is TRBV19 and J is TRBJ2-1; 9 bases fit TRBD2. CDR1 is LNHDA and CDR2 is SQIVND in the germline V gene (reference sequence). The V segment lost 7 bases and the J segment 4 bases; nucleotides outside the gene matches: 8. This CDR3 contains 15 residues. CDR3 residues: CASNPSGAYYNEQFF. The CDR3 coding sequence is TGTGCCAGTAATCCTAGCGGGGCTTATTACAATGAGCAGTTCTTC. The entire variable domain, with the rest obtained from reference TRBV19 and TRBJ2-1, is as follows: DGGITQSPKYLFRKEGQNVTLSCEQNLNHDAMYWYRQDPGQGLRLIYYSQIVNDFQKGDIAEGYSVSREKKESFPLTVTSAQKNPTAFYLCASNPSGAYYNEQFFGPGTRLTVL.

The chain has TRBV4-3 and TRBJ2-3, with 9 bases matching TRBD2. This CDR3 comprises 16 residues. Germline CDR1 is LGHNA and CDR2 is YSLEER. Trimming took 1 base from V and 3 from J; bases not matched to a gene: 5. The CDR3 protein is CASSQALAGLTDTQYF. In DNA, the CDR3 is TGCGCCAGCAGCCAAGCCCTAGCGGGACTTACAGATACGCAGTATTTT.

The V gene is TRBV11-2, the J gene TRBJ2-3; D unclear. The ends were cut back, 7 bases at V and 6 bases at J, with 11 bases in the middle. Per the germline V gene, CDR1 is SGHAT and CDR2 is FQNNGV. The CDR3 extends over 12 amino acids. DNA for the CDR3: TGTGCCAGCAACCACTTGGGCGATACGCAGTATTTT. It is translated as CASNHLGDTQYF.

The CDR3 here is CASSDLLAYRNIQYF. CDR3 nucleotides: TGTGCCAGCAGTGACCTACTAGCTTATCGTAACATTCAGTACTTC. The J gene is TRBJ2-4, the V gene TRBV2, with D perhaps matching TRBD2 (6 bases). Between the trimmed V and J ends, which lost 3 bases and 7 bases, there was a span of 16 bases. Germline CDR1 reads SNHLY; CDR2 reads FYNNEI. This CDR3 comprises 15 residues.

The chain has TRBV18 and TRBJ2-2; 13 positions agree with TRBD2. V trimming: 3 bases; J trimming: 2 bases; junction bases outside the gene matches: 6. This CDR3 has 18 amino acids. Germline CDR1 and CDR2: KGHSH and LQKENI. CDR3 coding DNA: TGTGCCAGCTCACCGACTAGCGGGAGGACGTTAAACACCGGGGAGCTGTTTTTT. It yields the protein CASSPTSGRTLNTGELFF. The entire variable domain, with the rest obtained from reference TRBV18 and TRBJ2-2, is as follows: NAGVMQNPRHLVRRRGQEARLRCSPMKGHSHVYWYRQLPEEGLKFMVYLQKENIIDESGMPKERFSAEFPKEGPSILRIQQVVRGDSAAYFCASSPTSGRTLNTGELFFGEGSRLTVL.